This T cell receptor beta chain was observed in a study of cytomegalovirus exposure and HLA in healthy donors. Study context: Previous work identified roughly 120 million unique TCR beta sequences from around 200 million T cells. General study results and limits: Later analysis demonstrated an association between a missense DCLRE1C variant and TCR beta V- and J-gene trimming.

Remarks on this clone: Antigen specificity is unknown.

This PCR relied on a set of 60 Vbeta primers and 13 Jbeta primers. Measured with immunoSEQ multiplex PCR; TCRdb has only the in-frame clones, and not every one. The data contain tens of thousands of clones, under 80% of them seen just once; the ten biggest clones take up about 14%. The sample taken for sequencing was PBMCs. The sequence was collected from a male donor in good health and CMV-seropositive.

The CDR3 region is CASSQAAESYEQYF. DNA of the CDR3: TGCGCCAGCAGCCAAGCAGCGGAGTCCTACGAGCAGTACTTC. The chain joins TRBV4-3 to TRBJ2-7, with TRBD2 as a possible D gene (5 bases). The V end was cut by 1 base, the J end by 1 base, with 8 bases between. CDR1 is LGHNA, CDR2 YSLEER, per germline. This CDR3 spans 14 amino acids.